This entry is about one T cell receptor beta chain. Each participant's cohort was designated according to participant-reported clinical history. Trimming took 7 bases from V and 5 from J; bases not matched to a gene: 5. The CDR3 is 14 residues long. The V gene's germline CDR1 is LNHDA and CDR2 SQIVND (reference sequence). These data are taken from a study of blood T cell repertoires in COVID-19. Study as a whole: T cells, B-cell-depleted T cells, or PBMCs provided the cDNA or gDNA that served as material.

In the study's own analysis: How many nucleated cells were present was estimated from reference gene primer amplification. Sequencing used immunoSEQ multiplex PCR; TCRdb keeps in-frame clones, though not all of them. V and J calls and clone size follow that table, whereas D and trimming were derived from the DNA. The data show 150,000 or so clones, about 80% seen once. Sequenced sample: PBMCs or T cells enriched from blood (not recorded which). The V gene is TRBV19, the J gene TRBJ2-2; 9 bases are a match to TRBD1. This TCR was sampled from a man between 50 and 59 years old who had recovered from COVID-19. The CDR3 nucleotides are TGTGCCAGTAAGGGGACAGGGCAAACCGGGGAGCTGTTTTTT. It encodes CASKGTGQTGELFF.